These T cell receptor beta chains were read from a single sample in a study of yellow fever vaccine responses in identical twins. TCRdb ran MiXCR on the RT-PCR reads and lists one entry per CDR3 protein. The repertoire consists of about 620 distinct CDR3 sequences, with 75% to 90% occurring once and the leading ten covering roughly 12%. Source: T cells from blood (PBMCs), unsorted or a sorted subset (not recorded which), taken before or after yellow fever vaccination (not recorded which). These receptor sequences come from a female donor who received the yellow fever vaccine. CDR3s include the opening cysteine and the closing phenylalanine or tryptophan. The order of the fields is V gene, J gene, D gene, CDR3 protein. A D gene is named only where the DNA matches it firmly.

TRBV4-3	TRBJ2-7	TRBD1	CASNQDRASYEQYF
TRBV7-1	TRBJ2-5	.	CASTSRPGAPETQYF
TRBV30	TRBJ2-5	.	CAWIRKGRDETQYF
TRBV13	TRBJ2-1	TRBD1	CASRRDRGGNEQFF
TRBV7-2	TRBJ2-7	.	CASSSGPGRTYEQYF
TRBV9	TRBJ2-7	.	CASSVGVVAEEYEQYF
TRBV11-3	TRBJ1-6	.	CASSAHLRYNSPLHF
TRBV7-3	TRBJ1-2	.	CASSLSAGNYGYTF
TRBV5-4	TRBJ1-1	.	CASSLEVAGSEAFF
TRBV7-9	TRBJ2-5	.	CASSYREETQYF
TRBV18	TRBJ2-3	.	CASSYARDTDTQYF
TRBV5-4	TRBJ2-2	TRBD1	CASSSTGLNTGELFF
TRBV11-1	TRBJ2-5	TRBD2	CASSPRTRETQYF
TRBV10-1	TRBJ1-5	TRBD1	CASSETGFRQPQHF
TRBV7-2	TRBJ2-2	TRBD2	CASSLAAGGTTGELFF